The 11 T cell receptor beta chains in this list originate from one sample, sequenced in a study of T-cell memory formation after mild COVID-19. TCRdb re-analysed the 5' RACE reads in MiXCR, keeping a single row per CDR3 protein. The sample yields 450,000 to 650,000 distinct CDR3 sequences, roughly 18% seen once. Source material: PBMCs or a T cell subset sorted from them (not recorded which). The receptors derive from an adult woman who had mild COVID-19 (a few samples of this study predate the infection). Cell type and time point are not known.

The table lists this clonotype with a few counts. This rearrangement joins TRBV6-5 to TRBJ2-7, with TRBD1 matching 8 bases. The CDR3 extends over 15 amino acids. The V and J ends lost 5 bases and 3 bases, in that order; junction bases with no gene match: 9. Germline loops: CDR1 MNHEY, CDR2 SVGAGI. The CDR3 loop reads CASSPSRTGNYEQYF. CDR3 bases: TGTGCCAGCAGTCCCTCCCGGACAGGGAACTACGAGCAGTACTTC.

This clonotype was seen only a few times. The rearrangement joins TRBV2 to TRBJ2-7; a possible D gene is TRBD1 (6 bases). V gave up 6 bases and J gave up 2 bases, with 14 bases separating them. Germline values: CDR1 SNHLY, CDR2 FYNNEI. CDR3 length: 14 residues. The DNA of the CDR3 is TGTGCCAGCAGGGCGGACAGCGTGGCCTACGAGCAGTACTTC. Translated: CASRADSVAYEQYF. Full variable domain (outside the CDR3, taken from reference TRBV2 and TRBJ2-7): EPEVTQTPSHQVTQMGQEVILRCVPISNHLYFYWYRQILGQKVEFLVSFYNNEISEKSEIFDDQFSVERPDGSNFTLKIRSTKLEDSAMYFCASRADSVAYEQYFGPGTRLTVT.

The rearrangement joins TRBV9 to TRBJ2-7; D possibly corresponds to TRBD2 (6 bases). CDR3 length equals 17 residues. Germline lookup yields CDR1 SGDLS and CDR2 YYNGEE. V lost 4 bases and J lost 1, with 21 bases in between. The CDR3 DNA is TGTGCCAGCAGCTCCCGGGACTCCCAGTTGGCTTCCTACGAGCAGTACTTC. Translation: CASSSRDSQLASYEQYF.

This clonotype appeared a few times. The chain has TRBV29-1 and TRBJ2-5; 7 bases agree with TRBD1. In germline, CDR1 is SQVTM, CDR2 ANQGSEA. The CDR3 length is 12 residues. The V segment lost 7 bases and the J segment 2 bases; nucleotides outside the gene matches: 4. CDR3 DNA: TGCAGCGCTTGGACAGGACAAGAGACCCAGTACTTC. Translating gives CSAWTGQETQYF.

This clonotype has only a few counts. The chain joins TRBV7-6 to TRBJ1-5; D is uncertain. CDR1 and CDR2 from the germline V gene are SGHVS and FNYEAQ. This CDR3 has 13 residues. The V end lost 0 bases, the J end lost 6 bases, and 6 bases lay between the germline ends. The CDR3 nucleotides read TGTGCCAGCAGCTTAGCGATGACTCAGCCCCAGCATTTT. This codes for CASSLAMTQPQHF.

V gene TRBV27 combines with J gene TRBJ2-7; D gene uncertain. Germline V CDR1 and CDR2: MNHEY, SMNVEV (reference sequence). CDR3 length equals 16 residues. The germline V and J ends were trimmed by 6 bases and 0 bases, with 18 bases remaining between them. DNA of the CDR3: TGTGCCAGCAGCTCCTTTTTGGAAGGGAACTCCTACGAGCAGTACTTC. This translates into CASSSFLEGNSYEQYF.

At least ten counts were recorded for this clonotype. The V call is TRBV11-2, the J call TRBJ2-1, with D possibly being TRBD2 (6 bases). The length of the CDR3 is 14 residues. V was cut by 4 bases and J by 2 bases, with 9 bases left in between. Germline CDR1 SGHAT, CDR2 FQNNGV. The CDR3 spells CASSSGTPYNEQFF. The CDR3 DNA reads TGTGCCAGCAGCTCCGGGACTCCCTACAATGAGCAGTTCTTC.

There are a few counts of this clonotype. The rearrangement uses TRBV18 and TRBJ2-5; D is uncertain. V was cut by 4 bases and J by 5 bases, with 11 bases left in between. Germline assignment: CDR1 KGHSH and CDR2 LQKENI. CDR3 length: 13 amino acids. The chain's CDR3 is CASSLDQTETQYF. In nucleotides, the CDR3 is TGTGCCAGCTCACTGGACCAGACGGAGACCCAGTACTTC.

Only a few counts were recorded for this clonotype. The CDR3 sequence is CASSLPTGDNEQFF. CDR3 nucleotide sequence: TGCGCCAGCAGCTTGCCAACAGGGGATAATGAGCAGTTCTTC. This chain connects TRBV5-1 to TRBJ2-1, with 7 positions matching TRBD1. After removal of 1 base from V and 7 bases from J, the junction contained 5 bases not matched to a gene. This CDR3 has 14 amino acids. The germline V gene encodes CDR1 SGHRS and CDR2 YFSETQ.

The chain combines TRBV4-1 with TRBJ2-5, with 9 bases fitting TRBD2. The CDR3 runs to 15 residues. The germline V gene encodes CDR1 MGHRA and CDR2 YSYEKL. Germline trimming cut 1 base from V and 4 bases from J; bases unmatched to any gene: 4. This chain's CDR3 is CASSQGNSGGETQYF. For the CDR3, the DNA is TGCGCCAGCAGCCAAGGGAATAGCGGGGGAGAGACCCAGTACTTC.

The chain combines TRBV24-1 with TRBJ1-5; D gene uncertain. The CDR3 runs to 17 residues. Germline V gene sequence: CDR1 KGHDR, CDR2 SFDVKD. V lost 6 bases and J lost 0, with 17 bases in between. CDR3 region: CATSNIHRGYSNQPQHF. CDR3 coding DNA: TGTGCCACCAGTAACATTCACCGAGGATATAGCAATCAGCCCCAGCATTTT.